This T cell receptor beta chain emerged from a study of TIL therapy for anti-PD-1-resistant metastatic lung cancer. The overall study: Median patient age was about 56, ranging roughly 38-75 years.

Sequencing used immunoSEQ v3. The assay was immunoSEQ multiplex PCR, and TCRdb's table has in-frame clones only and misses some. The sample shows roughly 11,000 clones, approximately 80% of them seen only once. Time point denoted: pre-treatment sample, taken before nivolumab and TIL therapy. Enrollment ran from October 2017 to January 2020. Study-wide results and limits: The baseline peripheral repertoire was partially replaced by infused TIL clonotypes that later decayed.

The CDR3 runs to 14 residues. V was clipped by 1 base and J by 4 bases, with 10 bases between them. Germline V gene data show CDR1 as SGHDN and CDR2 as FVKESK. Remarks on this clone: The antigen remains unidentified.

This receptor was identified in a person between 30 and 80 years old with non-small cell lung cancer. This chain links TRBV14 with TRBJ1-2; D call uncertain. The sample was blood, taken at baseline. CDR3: CASSQAWDPYGYTF. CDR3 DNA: TGTGCCAGCAGCCAAGCCTGGGATCCCTATGGCTACACCTTC.